This T cell receptor (beta chain) emerged from a study of long-term antiretroviral therapy in people with HIV. This clone was found once. At the survey level, the v3.0 immunoSEQ assay was run. Sequencing aimed to cover roughly 35,000-50,000 T-cell genomes per sample. Only in-frame clones appear in the TCRdb table, and some are missing; sequencing was by immunoSEQ multiplex PCR. The data hold some 28,000 clones, with 90% observed a single time. The germline gives CDR1 SQVTM, CDR2 ANQGSEA. V was trimmed by 4 bases and J by 3 bases, leaving 12 bases between them. This CDR3 contains 14 residues. The sample in question was unsorted PBMCs, obtained more than 5 years after starting antiretroviral therapy. This rearrangement joins TRBV29-1 to TRBJ1-4; D might be TRBD1 (5 bases). The TCR was taken from a woman aged 40 to 50 with HIV. The CDR3 DNA sequence: TGCAGCGTTGGTGGGGCTGGAGCTAATGAAAAACTGTTTTTT. Residues: CSVGGAGANEKLFF.